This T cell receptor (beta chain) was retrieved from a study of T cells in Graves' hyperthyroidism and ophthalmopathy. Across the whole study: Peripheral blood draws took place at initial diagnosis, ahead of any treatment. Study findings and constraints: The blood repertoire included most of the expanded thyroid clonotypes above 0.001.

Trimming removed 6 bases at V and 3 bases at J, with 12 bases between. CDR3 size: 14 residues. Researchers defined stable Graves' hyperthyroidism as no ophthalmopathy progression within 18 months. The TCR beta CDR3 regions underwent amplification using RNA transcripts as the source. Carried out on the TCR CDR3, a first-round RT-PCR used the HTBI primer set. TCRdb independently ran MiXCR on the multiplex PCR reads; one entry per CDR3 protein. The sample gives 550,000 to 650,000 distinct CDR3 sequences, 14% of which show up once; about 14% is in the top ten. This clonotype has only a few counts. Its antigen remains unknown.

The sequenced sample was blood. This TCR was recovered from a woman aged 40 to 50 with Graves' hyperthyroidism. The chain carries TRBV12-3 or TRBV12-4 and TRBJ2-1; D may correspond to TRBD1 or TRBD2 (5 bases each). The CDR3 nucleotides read TGTGCCAGCAGCGGGACGGCGCGCTACAATGAGCAGTTCTTC. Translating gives CASSGTARYNEQFF.